The rows below give T cell receptor beta chains drawn from one sample of a study of regulatory T cells in long-lasting Graves disease. TCRdb analysed the multiplex PCR reads with MiXCR anew, one entry per CDR3 protein. The sample lists about 460,000 distinct CDR3 sequences; approximately 23% were seen once. The source material was peripheral blood mononuclear cells (PBMCs), sampled when the disease was refractory, from a patient treated with antithyroid drugs. These receptors were collected from a female donor with Graves disease. The CDR3 runs from the conserved cysteine through the conserved F or W. A D gene is named only where the DNA matches it firmly. Clone size is stated in some rows and not others, as once, few, many or a class when expanded.

TRBJ2-1 | . | 11 | TRBV30 | . | CAWREYNEQFF | TGTGCCTGGAGGGAATACAATGAGCAGTTCTTC
TRBJ2-4 | TRBD2 | 16 | TRBV7-2 | . | CASSLDGASGGDIQYF | TGTGCCAGCAGCTTAGATGGAGCGAGCGGGGGAGACATTCAGTACTTC
TRBJ1-2 | . | 15 | TRBV5-5 | . | CASSPIGQGSYGYTF | TGTGCCAGCAGCCCCATAGGGCAGGGAAGCTATGGCTACACCTTC
TRBJ2-5 | . | 14 | TRBV27 | many | CASSFRTGRETQYF | TGTGCCAGCAGTTTCCGAACAGGGAGGGAGACCCAGTACTTC
TRBJ2-7 | . | 14 | TRBV2 | few | CASSYSLDSYEQYF | TGTGCCAGCAGCTACTCCCTCGACAGCTACGAGCAGTACTTC
TRBJ2-5 | . | 12 | TRBV20-1 | . | CSLDGYQETQYF | TGCAGTCTTGACGGGTACCAAGAGACCCAGTACTTC
TRBJ1-2 | TRBD1 | 16 | TRBV20-1 | many | CSARDGDRISPYGYTF | TGCAGTGCTAGAGATGGGGACAGGATTAGTCCCTATGGCTACACCTTC
TRBJ2-2 | . | 16 | TRBV27 | many | CASSLFEQGNTGELFF | TGTGCCAGCAGTTTGTTTGAACAGGGGAACACCGGGGAGCTGTTTTTT
TRBJ2-2 | . | 16 | TRBV7-2 | . | CASSLSWSGKTGELFF | TGTGCCAGCAGTCTAAGTTGGAGCGGAAAAACCGGGGAGCTGTTTTTT
TRBJ1-3 | TRBD1 | 14 | TRBV28 | . | CASTRGGSGTTIYF | TGTGCCAGCACCCGAGGGGGCTCTGGAACCACCATATATTTT
TRBJ2-5 | TRBD1 | 15 | TRBV10-3 | few | CAISVGRQGAETQCF | TGTGCCATCAGTGTCGGGAGACAGGGGGCAGAGACCCAGTGCTTC
TRBJ2-5 | . | 13 | TRBV7-9 | many | CASSLRGEETQYF | TGTGCCAGCAGCTTGAGGGGGGAAGAGACCCAGTACTTC
TRBJ1-1 | . | 13 | TRBV28 | many | CASTSAGGTEAFF | TGTGCCAGCACCTCGGCAGGCGGCACTGAAGCTTTCTTT
TRBJ1-4 | . | 13 | TRBV2 | many | CASRRGIGEKLFF | TGTGCCAGCAGGAGGGGAATTGGTGAAAAACTGTTTTTT
TRBJ2-7 | TRBD1 | 12 | TRBV20-1 | many | CSADRVRYEQYF | TGCAGTGCAGACAGGGTACGGTACGAGCAGTACTTC
TRBJ1-5 | . | 14 | TRBV28 | . | CASSLYSTGQPQHF | TGTGCCAGCAGTTTATACAGCACCGGGCAGCCCCAGCATTTT
TRBJ1-4 | . | 13 | TRBV19 | . | CATDGLGNEKLFF | TGTGCCACCGATGGACTGGGAAATGAAAAACTGTTTTTT
TRBJ2-7 | TRBD1 | 15 | TRBV5-1 | . | CASSPEGTGVYEQYF | TGCGCCAGCAGCCCGGAAGGGACAGGGGTGTACGAGCAGTACTTC
TRBJ1-4 | . | 15 | TRBV2 | few | CASSQVPWRNEKLFF | TGTGCCAGCAGCCAAGTCCCCTGGAGGAATGAAAAACTGTTTTTT
TRBJ1-2 | TRBD1 | 14 | TRBV2 | many | CASSEMTGNYGYTF | TGTGCCAGCAGTGAAATGACAGGGAACTATGGCTACACCTTC
TRBJ1-1 | . | 14 | TRBV30 | . | CAWSKGILNTEAFF | TGTGCCTGGAGTAAGGGAATACTCAACACTGAAGCTTTCTTT
TRBJ1-2 | TRBD1 | 16 | TRBV7-2 | many | CASSLAAGQGRSGYTF | TGTGCCAGCAGCTTAGCGGCGGGACAGGGGAGGAGTGGCTACACCTTC
TRBJ2-7 | . | 15 | TRBV12-3/TRBV12-4 | . | CASSPPGESSYEQYF | TGTGCCAGCTCACCACCGGGAGAGAGCTCCTACGAGCAGTACTTC
TRBJ2-5 | . | 10 | TRBV28 | many | CASSRQTQYF | TGTGCCAGCAGCCGCCAGACCCAGTACTTC
TRBJ1-3 | . | 14 | TRBV7-2 | few | CASSLAASGNTIYF | TGTGCCAGCAGCTTAGCGGCCTCTGGAAACACCATATATTTT
TRBJ2-7 | TRBD2 | 14 | TRBV5-6 | few | CASSAVGREDEQYF | TGTGCCAGCAGCGCCGTCGGGAGGGAGGACGAGCAGTACTTC
TRBJ2-1 | . | 14 | TRBV12-3/TRBV12-4 | . | CASSPGLLNNEQFF | TGTGCCAGCAGCCCAGGACTGCTTAACAATGAGCAGTTCTTC
TRBJ2-7 | TRBD2 | 11 | TRBV28 | . | CASTDAGDWYF | TGTGCCAGCACCGACGCGGGAGATTGGTACTTC
TRBJ2-7 | TRBD1 | 15 | TRBV6-5 | . | CASSYVGQGYYEQYF | TGTGCCAGCAGTTATGTGGGACAGGGTTACTACGAGCAGTACTTC
TRBJ2-2 | . | 12 | TRBV28 | . | CASAGSTGELFF | TGTGCCAGCGCAGGGTCCACCGGGGAGCTGTTTTTT